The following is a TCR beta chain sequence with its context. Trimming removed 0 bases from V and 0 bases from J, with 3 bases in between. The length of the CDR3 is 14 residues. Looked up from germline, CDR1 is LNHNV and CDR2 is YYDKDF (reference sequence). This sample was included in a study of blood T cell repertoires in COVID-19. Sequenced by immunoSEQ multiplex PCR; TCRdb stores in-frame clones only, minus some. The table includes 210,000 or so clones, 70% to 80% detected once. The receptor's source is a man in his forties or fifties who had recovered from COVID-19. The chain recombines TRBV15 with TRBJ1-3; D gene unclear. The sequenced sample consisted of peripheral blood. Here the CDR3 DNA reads TGTGCCACCAGCAGAGACTACTCTGGAAACACCATATATTTT. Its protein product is CATSRDYSGNTIYF. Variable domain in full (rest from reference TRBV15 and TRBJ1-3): DAMVIQNPRYQVTQFGKPVTLSCSQTLNHNVMYWYQQKSSQAPKLLFHYYDKDFNNEADTPDNFQSRRPNTSFCFLDIRSPGLGDTAMYLCATSRDYSGNTIYFGEGSWLTVV.